The 21 T cell receptor beta chains below all came from one sample that was sequenced in a study of blood T cell repertoires in COVID-19 (TCRdb year 2020). The protocol used for the library was the immunoSEQ multiplex PCR assay. Drawn from immuneACCESS, this table holds only the in-frame rearrangements with V and J called that TCRdb kept. Clones are partly lost; checked studies trace under half to an unresolved V gene and leave the rest unexplained. The sample has over 120,000 clones on record, around 85% of them singletons. The ten largest clonotypes hold approximately 10% of the sample. The sequenced material came from PBMCs or T cells enriched from blood (not recorded which). These receptors were taken from a man aged 50 to 60 who had recovered from COVID-19.

J is TRBJ2-1 and V is TRBV9, with 10 positions matching TRBD2. J was trimmed by 8 bases and V by 0 bases; bases with no gene match: 8. The CDR3 extends over 16 amino acids. Germline CDR1 reads SGDLS; CDR2 reads YYNGEE. The CDR3 coding sequence is TGTGCCAGCAGCGTAGGAGCGAGCGGGGGGGCATATGAGCAGTTCTTC. Translating it yields CASSVGASGGAYEQFF.

V usage is TRBV27 and J usage is TRBJ1-1; D might be TRBD1 (6 bases). V lost 3 bases and J lost 1, with 12 bases in between. Germline CDR1 and CDR2: MNHEY and SMNVEV (reference sequence). The CDR3 totals 15 residues. CDR3 nucleotides: TGTGCCAGCAGTTTGTATGAGGACAGGAACACTGAAGCTTTCTTT. This encodes CASSLYEDRNTEAFF.

The chain uses TRBV18 and TRBJ2-5; D is undetermined. Germline CDR1 and CDR2: KGHSH and LQKENI. The germline V and J ends were trimmed by 0 bases and 0 bases, with 8 bases remaining between them. This CDR3 is 15 amino acids long. The CDR3: CASSPPSVYQETQYF. The CDR3 coding sequence is TGTGCCAGCTCACCACCCTCGGTGTACCAAGAGACCCAGTACTTC.

The CDR3 bases are TGTGCCAGCAGCTTTACGGGGGGGAACACTGAAGCTTTCTTT. Residues: CASSFTGGNTEAFF. The chain carries TRBV5-6 and TRBJ1-1; D might be TRBD1 (5 bases). The CDR3 has 14 amino acids. V shed 2 bases and J shed 1 base, with 9 bases lying between them. Germline CDR1 reads SGHDT; CDR2 reads YYEEEE.

A single count supports this clone. The rearrangement joins TRBV7-9 to TRBJ2-7; the D is unclear. The length of the CDR3 is 13 residues. V gave up 5 bases and J gave up 1 base, with 9 bases separating them. Per germline, CDR1 SEHNR and CDR2 FQNEAQ (reference sequence). The CDR3 region has the DNA TGTGCCAGCAGCCCCAGGTTGTCCTACGAGCAGTACTTC. Translated: CASSPRLSYEQYF.

The chain uses TRBV30 and TRBJ1-1; tentatively, D is TRBD1 (5 bases). The V and J ends lost 0 bases and 1 base respectively, with 18 bases between them. The germline V gene encodes CDR1 GTSNPN and CDR2 SVGIG (reference sequence). The CDR3 totals 17 residues. The CDR3 DNA sequence: TGTGCCTGGAGTGTAAGGGGACTACTTACGGGGAACACTGAAGCTTTCTTT. Its protein product is CAWSVRGLLTGNTEAFF.

This chain joins TRBV27 and TRBJ1-2; maybe TRBD1 (6 bases). The CDR3 length is 14 residues. Per the germline V gene, CDR1 is MNHEY and CDR2 is SMNVEV (reference sequence). Trimming left V 5 bases short and J 8 bases short, with 18 bases between. CDR3 DNA: TGTGCCAGCAGTCCGGGGGGCTCCCGGGGAGGCTACACCTTC. Its protein product is CASSPGGSRGGYTF.

This CDR3 reads CASSQTNTEAFF. For the CDR3, the DNA is TGTGCCAGCAGCCAGACAAACACTGAAGCTTTCTTT. The gene calls are TRBV7-2 and TRBJ1-1; D is undetermined. Germline assignment: CDR1 SGHTA and CDR2 FQGNSA. CDR3 length: 12 residues. The V and J ends lost 5 bases and 2 bases respectively, with 6 bases between them.

The DNA for the CDR3 is TGCAGCGTCACCAGGGGACTAGCGGGGGCCTACGAGCAGTACTTC. Amino acid sequence: CSVTRGLAGAYEQYF. This sequence joins TRBV29-1 and TRBJ2-7; TRBD2 agrees at 14 bases. The CDR3 length is 15 residues. Trimming cost V 6 bases and J 2 bases; bases outside gene matches: 6. Germline lookup yields CDR1 SQVTM and CDR2 ANQGSEA.

The chain has TRBV7-3 and TRBJ1-1; a weak D match, TRBD1 (6 bases). Germline V gene lookup returns CDR1 SGHTA and CDR2 FQGTGA. The length of the CDR3 is 13 residues. With 5 bases removed from V and 3 bases from J, the gap between germline ends came to 10 bases. As DNA, the CDR3 is TGTGCCAGCAGCCTCACAGGGTACACTGAAGCTTTCTTT. This encodes CASSLTGYTEAFF.

This clone came up once. The V and J genes are TRBV7-2 and TRBJ1-4; tentatively, D is TRBD1 (6 bases). The V and J ends lost 5 bases and 2 bases respectively, with 12 bases between them. This CDR3 has 15 residues. The germline gives CDR1 SGHTA, CDR2 FQGNSA. DNA of the CDR3: TGTGCCAGCAGCGGCGGGGGGCTTACTAATGAAAAACTGTTTTTT. Translating it yields CASSGGGLTNEKLFF.

This clone appeared a few times. This sequence joins TRBV6-4 and TRBJ1-5; TRBD1 might be the D (5 bases). The CDR3 has 13 residues. Trimming removed 3 bases at V and 6 bases at J, with 9 bases between. Germline V gives CDR1 MRHNA, CDR2 SNTAGT. The CDR3, as DNA: TGTGCCAGCAGTGAGGCCGGGGGTCAGCCCCAGCATTTT. Protein sequence: CASSEAGGQPQHF.

The V call is TRBV5-5, the J call TRBJ2-1; D possibly corresponds to TRBD1 (5 bases). CDR3 size: 13 residues. Between the trimmed V and J ends, which lost 0 bases and 9 bases, there was a span of 10 bases. Per germline, CDR1 SGHKS and CDR2 YYEKEE (reference sequence). The chain's CDR3 is CASSLVRVGEQFF. The DNA of the CDR3 is TGTGCCAGCAGCTTGGTCAGGGTTGGTGAGCAGTTCTTC.

The chain carries TRBV20-1 and TRBJ1-6; tentative D call: TRBD1 (6 bases). The CDR3 covers 13 residues. Germline V lookup: CDR1 DFQATT, CDR2 SNEGSKA (reference sequence). V lost 3 bases and J lost 15, with 18 bases in between. The CDR3 bases are TGCAGTGCTAGTGGGCAGGGGTCTTTATTCCTCCACTTT. Its translation: CSASGQGSLFLHF.

The chain employs TRBV10-3 and TRBJ1-2; 10 nucleotides match TRBD1. The CDR3 sequence is 14 residues long. V dropped 4 bases and J dropped 6; count of bases not matched to a gene: 5. Germline CDR1 and CDR2: ENHRY and SYGVKD. The CDR3 DNA is TGTGCCATCAGTGGAACGGGACAGGGGAATGGCTACACCTTC. Residues: CAISGTGQGNGYTF.

The chain recombines TRBV4-2 with TRBJ2-5; 11 positions match TRBD2. CDR3 length: 17 residues. Germline CDR1 LGHNA, CDR2 YNFKEQ. V shed 0 bases, J shed 5 bases, and the junction held 8 bases outside the gene matches. CDR3 coding DNA: TGTGCCAGCAGCCAAGAGAGTAGCGGGGGGGCTAGGGAGACCCAGTACTTC. Protein product: CASSQESSGGARETQYF.

The chain employs TRBV12-3 or TRBV12-4 and TRBJ2-7; D is undetermined. Trimming took off 3 bases at V and 6 bases at J, with 9 bases between the two ends. This CDR3 contains 12 residues. The CDR3 region has the DNA TGTGCCAGCAGTTTGTCCCGAGTCGAGCAGTACTTC. Translation: CASSLSRVEQYF.

The V and J genes are TRBV7-9 and TRBJ2-7, with 8 bases matching TRBD1. V lost 8 bases, J lost 4 bases, and 4 bases stayed unmatched. The CDR3 contains 12 residues. Germline CDR1 SEHNR, CDR2 FQNEAQ (reference sequence). The CDR3 here is CASQGQAYEQYF. In DNA form, the CDR3 reads TGTGCCAGCCAGGGACAGGCGTACGAGCAGTACTTC.

This sequence joins TRBV7-9 and TRBJ1-5; D is unclear. The CDR3 covers 15 residues. CDR1 is SEHNR and CDR2 is FQNEAQ in the germline V gene (reference sequence). Trimming shortened V by 3 bases and J by 5 bases, and 14 bases separated the two germline ends. The CDR3 is CASSFGRAGDQPQHF. In DNA form, the CDR3 reads TGTGCCAGCAGCTTCGGGCGGGCAGGTGATCAGCCCCAGCATTTT.

The chain has TRBV2 and TRBJ2-5; D ambiguous. Germline V lookup: CDR1 SNHLY, CDR2 FYNNEI. With 4 bases removed from V and 4 bases from J, the gap between germline ends came to 10 bases. This CDR3 spans 13 amino acids. CDR3 amino acids: CASSGLPRETQYF. CDR3 DNA sequence: TGTGCCAGCAGTGGCCTGCCCAGAGAGACCCAGTACTTC.

The chain employs TRBV27 and TRBJ1-5, with D possibly being TRBD1 (5 bases). This CDR3 is built from 14 residues. Germline lookup yields CDR1 MNHEY and CDR2 SMNVEV (reference sequence). Trimming cost V 7 bases and J 4 bases, with 14 bases left between them. The CDR3 nucleotides read TGTGCCAGCATCCCCCCGGGGGAGAATCAGCCCCAGCATTTT. Translated, it gives CASIPPGENQPQHF.